Shown below are 3 T cell receptor beta chains from a single sample sequenced in a study of blood T cell repertoires in COVID-19 (dated by TCRdb to about 2020). Library generation was performed with the immunoSEQ multiplex PCR assay. TCRdb obtained this table from immuneACCESS and retained in-frame rearrangements with V and J assigned. These tables miss some clones; where compared with another copy, unresolved V genes account for less than half of the shortfall, and the remainder is unexplained. This sample comprises some 320,000 clones, roughly 89% of them detected only once. About 5% of the sample is in the top ten clones. The material sequenced was PBMCs or T cells enriched from blood (not recorded which). The receptors originated from a man aged 60 to 69 who had recovered from COVID-19.

The chain couples TRBV7-3 to TRBJ1-2; TRBD1 matches at 7 bases. The V and J ends lost 1 base and 4 bases, in that order; junction bases with no gene match: 6. CDR3 size: 15 residues. CDR1 and CDR2 (germline): SGHTA, FQGTGA. This CDR3 is CASSLMGAGGYGYTF. CDR3 DNA sequence: TGTGCCAGCAGCTTAATGGGGGCAGGGGGCTATGGCTACACCTTC.

This clone turned up a few times. The chain links TRBV28 to TRBJ1-1; the D is unclear. The length of the CDR3 is 13 residues. V was pared by 3 bases and J by 6 bases, with 11 bases between. Germline V CDR1 and CDR2: MDHEN, SYDVKM. CDR3 in amino acids: CASSFGQASEAFF. CDR3 DNA sequence: TGTGCCAGCAGTTTTGGGCAGGCTTCTGAAGCTTTCTTT. The full variable domain, in which reference TRBV28 and TRBJ1-1 provide the parts outside the CDR3, is DVKVTQSSRYLVKRTGEKVFLECVQDMDHENMFWYRQDPGLGLRLIYFSYDVKMKEKGDIPEGYSVSREKKERFSLILESASTNQTSMYLCASSFGQASEAFFGQGTRLTVV.

Only a few counts were recorded for this clone. The rearrangement joins TRBV4-1 to TRBJ2-7; tentative D call: TRBD2 (6 bases). The CDR3 contains 14 residues. The V gene lost 0 bases and the J gene lost 6 bases, with 12 bases spanning the gap. Looked up from germline, CDR1 is MGHRA and CDR2 is YSYEKL. The CDR3 nucleotides read TGCGCCAGCAGCCAAGAGCCTTCGGGAGCCGAGCAGTACTTC. Protein sequence: CASSQEPSGAEQYF.